The present TCR beta chain was sequenced within a study of identical twins. Broader study findings: Researchers reported weaker excess twin sharing in beta out-of-frame sequences.

MiXCR, run by TCRdb on the 5' RACE reads, gives a single entry per CDR3 protein. The data show some 790,000 distinct CDR3 sequences, with roughly 18% seen just once and around 13% held by the top ten. V gave up 2 bases and J gave up 2 bases, with 7 bases separating them. The CDR3 contains 13 residues. Comment on this clonotype: Antigen: not known.

These data were also filed under a second study, of T cells expressing NK-cell markers.

The sequenced sample consisted of PBMCs. This rearrangement joins TRBV12-3 or TRBV12-4 to TRBJ2-7; no definite D call. The clonotype comes from a woman aged 18-30 years in good health. The CDR3 loop reads CASSLSDTYEQYF. CDR3 bases: TGTGCCAGCAGTTTATCAGATACCTACGAGCAGTACTTC.